This TCR beta chain was identified during a study of CD8 T cells in Susac syndrome. Random hexamers served to reverse transcribe about 0.45 to 1 ug RNA. The immunoSEQ assay covered 54 Vbeta and 13 Jbeta segments for CDR3. TCRdb reprocessed the immunoSEQ multiplex PCR reads with MiXCR, giving one entry per CDR3 protein. Of some 200,000 distinct CDR3 sequences listed, about 95% are singletons. V was shortened by 2 bases and J by 1 base, with 6 bases between the two germline ends. The CDR3 totals 14 residues. The germline V gene has CDR1 LGHDT and CDR2 YNNKEL (reference sequence). The genes are TRBV3-1 and TRBJ1-5; D is ambiguous. Input material: CD4+ T cells from PBMCs. The clonotype comes from a human donor with multiple sclerosis. CDR3 region: CASSQSLSNQPQHF. CDR3 nucleotide sequence: TGTGCCAGCAGCCAATCGCTGAGCAATCAGCCCCAGCATTTT. The variable domain in full, completed from reference TRBV3-1 and TRBJ1-5, reads DTAVSQTPKYLVTQMGNDKSIKCEQNLGHDTMYWYKQDSKKFLKIMFSYNNKELIINETVPNRFSPKSPDKAHLNLHINSLELGDSAVYFCASSQSLSNQPQHFGDGTRLSIL.